Below are 16 T cell receptor beta chains sequenced from a single sample in a study of T cell changes during pregnancy in multiple sclerosis. Repertoires were generated with immunoSEQ multiplex PCR, while TCRdb's copy carries only in-frame clones and drops some. The data contain approximately 40,000 clones, 90% to 95% of them seen just once; the ten biggest clones take up over 0.75%. The sequenced sample was CD4+ T cells from peripheral blood mononuclear cells, obtained in the third trimester of pregnancy. The receptors were gathered from a female donor with multiple sclerosis, enrolled in a pregnancy study.

This chain joins TRBV10-1 and TRBJ1-1; 9 nucleotides agree with TRBD1. V was clipped by 8 bases and J by 4 bases; unmatched bases: 11. Germline loops: CDR1 WNHNN, CDR2 SYGVQD (reference sequence). This CDR3 region has 15 residues. The CDR3 DNA sequence: TGCGCCAGCCGCCGGGACAGGGCTGAATCCACTGAAGCTTTCTTT. The encoded protein is CASRRDRAESTEAFF.

V usage is TRBV6-6 and J usage is TRBJ2-7; D remains ambiguous. The CDR3 has 13 residues. V lost 6 bases to trimming and J lost 3 bases, with 12 bases between them. Looked up from germline, CDR1 is MNHNY and CDR2 is SVGAGI (reference sequence). DNA for the CDR3: TGTGCCAGCAGCCGTGAATCCTACTACGAGCAGTACTTC. Amino acids: CASSRESYYEQYF.

This chain joins TRBV4-3 and TRBJ2-7; TRBD2 aligns across 9 bases. CDR3 length: 18 residues. Losses at the gene ends were 0 bases for V and 1 base for J; bases not matched to a gene: 10. Germline V CDR1 and CDR2: LGHNA, YSLEER. This chain's CDR3 is CASSQEGGTSSHSYEQYF. CDR3 nucleotide sequence: TGCGCCAGCAGCCAAGAAGGCGGGACTAGCTCACATTCCTACGAGCAGTACTTC.

The gene calls are TRBV19 and TRBJ2-1; 11 bases align to TRBD2. J lost 0 bases, V lost 2 bases, and 15 bases had no gene match. The CDR3 is 21 amino acids. Germline V lookup: CDR1 LNHDA, CDR2 SQIVND (reference sequence). CDR3 sequence reads: CASSITGSGLAAPLSYNEQFF. CDR3 nucleotides: TGTGCCAGTAGTATAACCGGGTCGGGACTAGCGGCGCCGCTCTCCTACAATGAGCAGTTCTTC.

CDR3 in amino acids: CASSLGLPTTGELFF. CDR3 DNA sequence: TGTGCCAGCAGCTTAGGACTCCCTACCACCGGGGAGCTGTTTTTT. J is TRBJ2-2 and V is TRBV7-9; D is unresolved. The length of the CDR3 is 15 residues. CDR1 and CDR2 (germline): SEHNR, FQNEAQ (reference sequence). With 1 base removed from V and 4 bases from J, the gap between germline ends came to 10 bases.

V usage is TRBV7-9 and J usage is TRBJ2-7, with 12 bases matching TRBD1. The junction had 8 bases not matched to a gene; V was cut back by 1 base and J by 7 bases. Germline V gene lookup returns CDR1 SEHNR and CDR2 FQNEAQ (reference sequence). The CDR3 loop spans 16 amino acids. CDR3 nucleotides: TGTGCCAGCAGCTTAGATATGGGACAGGGGGCGTCAGAGCAGTACTTC. It is translated as CASSLDMGQGASEQYF.

This rearrangement joins TRBV10-3 to TRBJ1-2, with 7 bases aligning to TRBD1. This CDR3 has 16 residues. Germline CDR1 and CDR2: ENHRY and SYGVKD. J gave up 0 bases and V 2 bases, and 6 bases lay outside the gene matches. CDR3 in DNA: TGTGCCATCAGTGAGGTTACAGGGGCACCTAACTATGGCTACACCTTC. It translates to CAISEVTGAPNYGYTF.

The chain is built from TRBV5-1 and TRBJ2-7, with TRBD1 matching 11 bases. Looked up from germline, CDR1 is SGHRS and CDR2 is YFSETQ. After removal of 4 bases from V and 3 bases from J, the junction contained 3 bases not matched to a gene. The CDR3 length is 14 residues. CDR3 in DNA: TGCGCCAGCAGCACCGGGACAGGGGGCTACGAGCAGTACTTC. Its translation: CASSTGTGGYEQYF.

The chain joins TRBV7-2 to TRBJ1-3, with 9 bases aligning to TRBD1. The germline gives CDR1 SGHTA, CDR2 FQGNSA. The V segment lost 5 bases and the J segment 7 bases; nucleotides outside the gene matches: 9. There are 15 residues in the CDR3. In nucleotides, the CDR3 is TGTGCCAGCAGCATACAGGGGGCGACGAGGAACACCATATATTTT. Protein product: CASSIQGATRNTIYF.

The chain links TRBV6-6 to TRBJ1-1; 9 bases line up with TRBD1. Germline CDR1 and CDR2: MNHNY and SVGAGI (reference sequence). The CDR3 loop spans 16 amino acids. The V gene end was trimmed by 0 bases and the J gene end by 1 base; junction bases not matched to a gene: 3. CDR3 nucleotides: TGTGCCAGCAGTTACTCGTTGGGACAGGGGAACACTGAAGCTTTCTTT. This gives the protein CASSYSLGQGNTEAFF.

The V gene is TRBV12-2, the J gene TRBJ1-4. TRBV12-2 is labeled a pseudogene. The CDR3 has 15 amino acids. In DNA form, the CDR3 reads TGTGCAAGTCGCTTATCCGAAGAGGATAATGAAAAACTGTTTTTT. It codes for CASRLSEEDNEKLFF.

The rearrangement links TRBV19 to TRBJ1-4, with D uncertain. In germline, CDR1 is LNHDA, CDR2 SQIVND (reference sequence). This CDR3 region has 13 residues. Trimming took 7 bases from V and 4 from J, leaving 10 bases between them. The CDR3 coding sequence is TGTGCCAGTAATGATGAGCGTAATGAAAAACTGTTTTTT. This sequence encodes CASNDERNEKLFF.

This clone was seen once. The CDR3 sequence is CASSPPGRNYNEQFF. The CDR3, as DNA: TGTGCCAGCAGCCCTCCGGGGAGAAACTACAATGAGCAGTTCTTC. This chain joins TRBV11-2 and TRBJ2-1; D is possibly TRBD2 (5 bases). The CDR3 length is 15 residues. The germline V gene encodes CDR1 SGHAT and CDR2 FQNNGV. The V end lost 5 bases, the J end lost 3 bases, and 14 bases lay between the germline ends.

The J gene is TRBJ2-3, the V gene TRBV5-4; TRBD2 agrees at 14 bases. V lost 4 bases and J lost 1; bases outside the gene matches: 11. In germline, CDR1 is SGHNT, CDR2 YYREEE (reference sequence). The CDR3 spans 19 residues. The CDR3 loop reads CASSPGLAGVLSGTDTQYF. For the CDR3, the DNA is TGTGCCAGCAGCCCGGGACTAGCGGGAGTGTTATCAGGCACAGATACGCAGTATTTT.

The V and J genes are TRBV5-1 and TRBJ1-2; D ambiguous. The CDR3 loop spans 15 amino acids. Between the trimmed V and J ends, which lost 0 bases and 4 bases, there was a span of 13 bases. Germline V gives CDR1 SGHRS, CDR2 YFSETQ. The CDR3 is CASSLAGSGSYGYTF. The CDR3 DNA reads TGCGCCAGCAGCTTGGCCGGCTCCGGGAGCTATGGCTACACCTTC.

This chain connects TRBV6-5 to TRBJ2-7; TRBD1 matches 9 bases. V lost 3 bases to trimming and J lost 2 bases; unmatched junction nucleotides: 8. The CDR3 has 16 amino acids. Per germline, CDR1 MNHEY and CDR2 SVGAGI. The CDR3 sequence: CASSYGGQGFPYEQYF. The DNA of the CDR3 is TGTGCCAGCAGTTATGGGGGACAGGGCTTCCCCTACGAGCAGTACTTC.